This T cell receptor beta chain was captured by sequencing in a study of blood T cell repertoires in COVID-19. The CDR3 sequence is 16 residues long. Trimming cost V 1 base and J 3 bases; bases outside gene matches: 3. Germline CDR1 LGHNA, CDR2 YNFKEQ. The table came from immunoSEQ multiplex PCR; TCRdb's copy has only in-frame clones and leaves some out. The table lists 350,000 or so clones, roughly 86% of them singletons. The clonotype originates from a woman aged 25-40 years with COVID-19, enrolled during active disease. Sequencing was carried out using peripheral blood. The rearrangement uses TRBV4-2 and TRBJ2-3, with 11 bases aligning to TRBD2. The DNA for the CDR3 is TGTGCCAGCAGCCAAGGTAGCGGGAGGGGGACAGATACGCAGTATTTT. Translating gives CASSQGSGRGTDTQYF.